Described below is a single T cell receptor (beta chain) sequence and its context. This entry is derived from a study of PD-L1 blockade in urothelial cancer. The CDR3 is 17 residues long. The V gene lost 3 bases and the J gene lost 2 bases, with 18 bases spanning the gap. Germline values: CDR1 LNHDA, CDR2 SQIVND (reference sequence). Sequenced by immunoSEQ multiplex PCR; TCRdb stores in-frame clones only, minus some. This table holds about 52,000 clones, approximately 80% found once. The rearrangement uses TRBV19 and TRBJ2-3; D may be TRBD2 (7 bases). The starting material was PBMCs, obtained around atezolizumab (anti-PD-L1) treatment. This TCR came from a man aged 35 to 55 with urothelial cancer. The CDR3 sequence: CASSMGARDYSTDTQYF. The DNA for the CDR3 is TGTGCCAGTAGTATGGGGGCAAGGGACTATTCCACAGATACGCAGTATTTT.